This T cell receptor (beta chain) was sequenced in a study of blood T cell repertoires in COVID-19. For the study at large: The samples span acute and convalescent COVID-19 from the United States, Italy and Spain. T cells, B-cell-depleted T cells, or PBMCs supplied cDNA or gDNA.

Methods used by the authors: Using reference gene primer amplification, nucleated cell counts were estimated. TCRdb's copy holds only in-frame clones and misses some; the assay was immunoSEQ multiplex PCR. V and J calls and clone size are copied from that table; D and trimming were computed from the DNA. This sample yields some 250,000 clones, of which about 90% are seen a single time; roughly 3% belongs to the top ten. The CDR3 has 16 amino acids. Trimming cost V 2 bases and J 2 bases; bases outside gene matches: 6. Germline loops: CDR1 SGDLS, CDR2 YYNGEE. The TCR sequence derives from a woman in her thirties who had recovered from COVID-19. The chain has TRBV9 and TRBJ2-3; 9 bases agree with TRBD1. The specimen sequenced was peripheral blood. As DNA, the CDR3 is TGTGCCAGCAGCGTGTCCGGGACAGGGCACACAGATACGCAGTATTTT. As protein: CASSVSGTGHTDTQYF. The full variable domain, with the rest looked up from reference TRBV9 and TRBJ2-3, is DSGVTQTPKHLITATGQRVTLRCSPRSGDLSVYWYQQSLDQGLQFLIQYYNGEERAKGNILERFSAQQFPDLHSELNLSSLELGDSALYFCASSVSGTGHTDTQYFGPGTRLTVL.